These 22 T cell receptor beta chains came from one sample sequenced in a study of blood T cells in healthy people across ages. Through a sample-barcoded 5' primer and a J-beta primer mix, a second PCR was run for roughly 6 to 11 cycles. From the 5' RACE reads, TCRdb called clonotypes with MiXCR, one entry per CDR3 protein. The sample lists approximately 690,000 distinct CDR3 sequences, around two fifths occurring once. The sequencing sample was made of blood. These receptors originate from a man aged 80 or over in good health.

The sample holds many counts of this clonotype. The J gene is TRBJ2-1, the V gene TRBV5-1, with 8 nucleotides matching TRBD1. The CDR3 consists of 16 residues. J was trimmed by 6 bases and V by 4 bases; bases with no gene match: 12. In germline, CDR1 is SGHRS, CDR2 YFSETQ. The CDR3 is CASSLIATGDFNEQFF. The CDR3 DNA is TGCGCCAGCAGCCTAATTGCGACAGGGGATTTCAATGAGCAGTTCTTC.

CDR3 residues: CASSPQVTQPQHF. CDR3 DNA sequence: TGTGCCAGCAGCCCCCAGGTGACGCAGCCCCAGCATTTT. V usage is TRBV7-2 and J usage is TRBJ1-5; unclear D gene. The CDR3 has 13 amino acids. Germline V gene lookup returns CDR1 SGHTA and CDR2 FQGNSA. V was clipped by 5 bases and J by 7 bases, with 12 bases between them.

This clonotype has at least ten counts. The V and J genes are TRBV7-2 and TRBJ2-6, with 7 bases identical to TRBD1. CDR1 SGHTA and CDR2 FQGNSA come from the germline V gene. The CDR3 runs to 17 residues. The V and J ends lost 5 bases and 3 bases, in that order; junction bases with no gene match: 10. In nucleotides, the CDR3 is TGTGCCAGCAGCATTGACAGGGTGGGCGGTGGGGCCAACGTCCTGACTTTC. Protein: CASSIDRVGGGANVLTF.

This clonotype was found many times. The chain has TRBV4-3 and TRBJ2-1, with D possibly TRBD2 on 6 matching bases. Per the germline V gene, CDR1 is LGHNA and CDR2 is YSLEER. The CDR3 length is 17 residues. The germline V and J ends were trimmed by 1 base and 3 bases, with 16 bases remaining between them. CDR3 residues: CASSQGGGNTGYNEQFF. CDR3 DNA: TGCGCCAGCAGCCAAGGAGGCGGGAACACCGGCTACAATGAGCAGTTCTTC.

The rearrangement uses TRBV6-1 and TRBJ2-1; 8 nucleotides match TRBD2. Trimming cost V 8 bases and J 7 bases; bases outside gene matches: 13. Per germline, CDR1 MNHNS and CDR2 SASEGT. CDR3 length equals 15 residues. The DNA of the CDR3 is TGTGCCAGCCATCCCGGACTAGCCGGCTATAATGAGCAGTTCTTC. Translated: CASHPGLAGYNEQFF.

This chain connects TRBV3-1 to TRBJ2-5; TRBD2 matches 9 bases. The ends lost 4 bases at V and 4 bases at J; junction bases unmatched: 10. The germline V gene has CDR1 LGHDT and CDR2 YNNKEL (reference sequence). This CDR3 is built from 16 residues. The CDR3 nucleotides read TGTGCCAGCAGCCTCCTGGTGCGGGGGGGCGGAGAGACCCAGTACTTC. Protein: CASSLLVRGGGETQYF.

Concerning this clonotype: At one end the junction does not follow the germline gene, possibly because of a read error. J is TRBJ2-3 and V is TRBV28, with D possibly TRBD2 on 5 matching bases. CDR1 is MDHEN and CDR2 is SYDVKM in the germline V gene. CDR3 size: 13 residues. The CDR3 nucleotides are TGTGCCAGCAGTTTATATGCGGGCGATACGCGGTATTTT. This translates into CASSLYAGDTRYF.

V is TRBV5-1 and J is TRBJ1-3; perhaps TRBD1 as D (6 bases). V shed 1 base and J shed 2 bases, with 10 bases lying between them. CDR1 is SGHRS, CDR2 YFSETQ, per germline. The CDR3 length is 15 residues. CDR3 in amino acids: CASSLSWTAGNTIYF. CDR3 nucleotides: TGCGCCAGCAGCTTGAGCTGGACAGCTGGAAACACCATATATTTT.

This chain connects TRBV7-2 to TRBJ1-6, with 8 bases identical to TRBD1. This CDR3 has 15 amino acids. V lost 0 bases and J lost 11; bases outside the gene matches: 6. Germline V gene data show CDR1 as SGHTA and CDR2 as FQGNSA. The CDR3 DNA follows: TGTGCCAGCAGCTTAGCAGGACAGGGAGGTGCACCCCTCCACTTT. Translating gives CASSLAGQGGAPLHF. The full variable domain, its missing parts supplied by reference TRBV7-2 and TRBJ1-6, is GAGVSQSPSNKVTEKGKDVELRCDPISGHTALYWYRQSLGQGLEFLIYFQGNSAPDKSGLPSDRFSAERTGGSVSTLTIQRTQQEDSAVYLCASSLAGQGGAPLHFGNGTRLTVT.

Comments on this clonotype: Just one base apart from a much larger clone, this may be a read error. The J gene is TRBJ2-5, the V gene TRBV29-1, with 7 bases fitting TRBD2. The CDR3 totals 14 residues. Germline trimming cut 4 bases from V and 2 bases from J; bases unmatched to any gene: 7. CDR1 is SQVTM and CDR2 is ANQGSEA in the germline V gene. CDR3 bases: TGCAGCGTTGGTGCGGGGGTGATACAAGAGACCCAGTACTTC. The encoded protein is CSVGAGVIQETQYF.

The V call is TRBV4-2, the J call TRBJ2-7; tentative D call: TRBD2 (5 bases). The length of the CDR3 is 14 residues. V gave up 0 bases and J gave up 0 bases, with 6 bases separating them. Germline CDR1 and CDR2: LGHNA and YNFKEQ. The CDR3 sequence is CASSQELDSYEQYF. The CDR3, as DNA: TGTGCCAGCAGCCAAGAACTAGACTCCTACGAGCAGTACTTC.

As to this clonotype: A single base separates this from a much larger clone, so it may be a read error. V usage is TRBV29-1 and J usage is TRBJ2-1, with a weak D call TRBD2 (6 bases). This CDR3 has 12 residues. Germline-derived CDR1 and CDR2 are SQVTM and ANQGSEA. Trimming shortened V by 4 bases and J by 6 bases, and 10 bases separated the two germline ends. DNA of the CDR3: TGCAGCGTTGTATGGCGGGGCAATGAGCAGTTCTTC. Its protein is CSVVWRGNEQFF.

The rearrangement links TRBV6-5 to TRBJ2-5; 7 bases align to TRBD1. The assigned J gene may be wrong: the sequence end matches TRBJ2-7 better. The germline V gene encodes CDR1 MNHEY and CDR2 SVGAGI. The CDR3 has 12 amino acids. The CDR3 region has the DNA TGTGCCAGCAGTTCGACAGGGCACGAGCAGTACTTC. Its protein is CASSSTGHEQYF.

V is TRBV11-2 and J is TRBJ2-7; tentatively, D is TRBD1 or TRBD2 (5 bases each). V shed 5 bases and J shed 3 bases, with 17 bases lying between them. There are 15 residues in the CDR3. CDR1 is SGHAT and CDR2 is FQNNGV in the germline V gene. The CDR3 loop reads CASSIYRGLFYEQYF. CDR3 in DNA: TGTGCCAGCAGCATTTATCGGGGCCTTTTCTACGAGCAGTACTTC.

This sequence joins TRBV28 and TRBJ2-7; TRBD1 aligns across 7 bases. The length of the CDR3 is 16 residues. J lost 2 bases, V lost 5 bases, and 12 bases had no gene match. Germline CDR1 is MDHEN and CDR2 is SYDVKM. The CDR3 here is CASSPNNRGVAYEQYF. The CDR3 bases are TGTGCCAGCAGTCCCAACAACAGGGGAGTCGCCTACGAGCAGTACTTC.

V gene TRBV20-1 combines with J gene TRBJ2-7; D might be TRBD1 or TRBD2, each matching 5 bases. This CDR3 has 15 amino acids. Trimming took off 6 bases at V and 0 bases at J, with 18 bases between the two ends. Per the germline V gene, CDR1 is DFQATT and CDR2 is SNEGSKA (reference sequence). This CDR3 reads CSAQRGQGNSYEQYF. The CDR3 coding sequence is TGCAGTGCACAACGAGGGCAGGGAAACTCCTACGAGCAGTACTTC.

The chain uses TRBV25-1 and TRBJ1-1; D uncertain. V was cut by 0 bases and J by 1 base, with 9 bases left in between. This CDR3 is 15 amino acids long. The germline CDR1 and CDR2 sequences are MGHDK and SYGVNS. The CDR3: CASSEYNSGNTEAFF. CDR3 bases: TGTGCCAGCAGTGAATATAACAGCGGGAACACTGAAGCTTTCTTT.

This sequence joins TRBV6-2 or TRBV6-3 and TRBJ2-3; 8 nucleotides align to TRBD1. V lost 6 bases and J lost 4; bases outside the gene matches: 9. Per germline, CDR1 MNHEY and CDR2 SVGEGT. The CDR3 consists of 15 residues. The chain's CDR3 is CASRPDRGVSDTQYF. CDR3 nucleotides: TGTGCCAGCAGACCAGACAGGGGAGTTTCAGATACGCAGTATTTT.

This clonotype was observed many times. The CDR3 sequence is CASSLGQGYSIQYF. CDR3 sequence (DNA): TGTGCCAGCAGCTTAGGACAAGGCTATTCCATTCAGTACTTC. J is TRBJ2-4 and V is TRBV7-2, with D unresolved. The CDR3 contains 14 residues. Germline V gene lookup returns CDR1 SGHTA and CDR2 FQGNSA. V was shortened by 1 base and J by 9 bases, with 13 bases between the two germline ends. The variable domain in full, with the rest retrieved from reference TRBV7-2 and TRBJ2-4, is GAGVSQSPSNKVTEKGKDVELRCDPISGHTALYWYRQSLGQGLEFLIYFQGNSAPDKSGLPSDRFSAERTGGSVSTLTIQRTQQEDSAVYLCASSLGQGYSIQYFGAGTRLSVL.

V usage is TRBV7-2 and J usage is TRBJ2-5; D might be TRBD1 or TRBD2, each matching 5 bases. The CDR3 totals 14 residues. V dropped 5 bases and J dropped 4 bases, with 14 bases sitting between them. Germline V gene sequence: CDR1 SGHTA, CDR2 FQGNSA. In DNA form, the CDR3 reads TGTGCCAGCAGCCCTGAGTTGGGGGTAGAGACCCAGTACTTC. As protein: CASSPELGVETQYF.

The J gene is TRBJ2-7, the V gene TRBV20-1; 10 bases fit TRBD2. Germline CDR1 reads DFQATT; CDR2 reads SNEGSKA (reference sequence). Unmatched junction bases numbered 6, after V lost 8 bases and J lost 5 bases. There are 12 residues in the CDR3. CDR3 sequence reads: CSFTSGNHEQYF. The DNA of the CDR3 is TGCAGTTTTACTAGCGGGAACCACGAGCAGTACTTC.

About this clonotype itself: Germline and junction disagree at one end, which may indicate a read error. The genes are TRBV6-5 and TRBJ2-3, with 8 bases matching TRBD1. The CDR3 is made up of 16 amino acids. In germline, CDR1 is MNHEY, CDR2 SVGAGI. CDR3 in amino acids: CASRAGLPQGTGTQYF. The CDR3 nucleotides read TGTGCCAGCAGGGCTGGACTGCCACAGGGGACAGGTACGCAGTATTTT.